The clone carrying this T cell receptor beta chain was counted a few times. Its antigen is as yet unknown. For the second PCR, which ran for about 6 to 12 cycles, a sample-barcoded 5' primer and a J-beta primer mix were used. Any given sample supplied a minimum of 3 million CDR3-containing paired-end reads. MiXCR, run by TCRdb on the 5' RACE reads, gives a single entry per CDR3 protein. The sample yields about 620,000 distinct CDR3 sequences, around 21% seen once. The data were taken from a study of blood T cells in healthy people across ages. Overall study results and limits: Nothing was known about donor CMV status, and this possibly confounded expanded clonotype changes. One million T cells yielded diversity estimates that were considered underestimates.

Specimen: blood. This receptor was obtained from a man aged 65-85 years in good health.

The CDR3 DNA reads TGCAGTGCTAGTCTGCGGGCCACAGATACGCAGTATTTT. Translating it yields CSASLRATDTQYF. The chain joins TRBV20-1 to TRBJ2-3; tentatively, D is TRBD2 (5 bases). The CDR3 extends over 13 amino acids. V lost 3 bases and J lost 2, with 9 bases in between. From germline, CDR1 is DFQATT and CDR2 SNEGSKA (reference sequence).